This is a list of T cell receptor beta chains from one sample in a study of shared clonotypes between healthy human individuals. Sequencing was performed with immunoSEQ multiplex PCR; in TCRdb, only in-frame clones are kept and a portion is missing. This table has 650,000 to 700,000 clones, about nine tenths appearing once. Sequencing was done on a sample of memory CD8+ T cells from PBMCs. The receptors stem from a man younger than 30 in good health. Some clones in this sample may be carry-over from other donors' samples. CDR3s include the opening cysteine and the closing phenylalanine or tryptophan. The D gene is left open where the match is weak.

V	D	CDR3
TRBV6-6	.	CASSYYRGGNTIYF
TRBV6-5	.	CASSPRLGYSHEQYF
TRBV28	.	CATWRALDTGELFF
TRBV19	TRBD2	CASSIRDYRVDTQYF
TRBV28	.	CASSFEQTAALEQYF
TRBV29-1	TRBD2	CSVEEGGRARYEQYF
TRBV5-1	TRBD1	CASSLAPEDRENGYTF
TRBV5-8	.	CASSFGWSYEQYF
TRBV5-5	TRBD1	CASSVDRASYNEQFF
TRBV11-3	.	CASSLAAAYEQYF
TRBV13	.	CASSSGRATNYGYTF
TRBV29-1	TRBD2	CSVEGLAVNEQFF
TRBV7-8	TRBD2	CASSLALRSLAGAGVGDTQYF
TRBV19	.	CASNGGRGYTF
TRBV6-6	TRBD2	CASSPKGLNSEQFF
TRBV2	TRBD1	CASSDGRGYEQFF
TRBV27	.	CASSLLAGPGTDTQYF
TRBV5-8	.	CASRGATYEQYF
TRBV11-2	TRBD1	CASESTGGRAEQFF
TRBV23-1	.	CASSQSRNTGELFF
TRBV9	.	CASSVKETSSYNEQFF
TRBV9	.	CASSVGRTPYNEQFF
TRBV2	.	CASTNIEAYEQYF
TRBV4-3	TRBD2	CASSQEGGLREGQFPGEQFF
TRBV27	.	CASSPTKDTQYF
TRBV7-9	.	CASSLLSGEDTGELFF
TRBV2	.	CASSPRGGRYEQYF
TRBV2	.	CASSEAHPTTWGTEAFF
TRBV10-3	TRBD2	CAISESLRREANTGELFF
TRBV2	TRBD2	CASSEAEETGGSETQYF
TRBV7-9	TRBD2	CASSFREGYNEQFF
TRBV5-8	TRBD2	CASSLSGVPYEQYF
TRBV6-5	.	CASSYYRDEPQHF
TRBV6-1	.	CASSEVGVPNIQYF
TRBV7-2	TRBD2	CASSKAGAYEQYF
TRBV7-8	.	CASSPLLTGNQPQHF
TRBV27	TRBD2	CASTKLAGVVPSEQYF
TRBV19	.	CASSMIKSDPHNEQFF
TRBV21-1	.	CASSKGTAAPGANVLTF
TRBV28	.	CASSLVLNTEAFF
TRBV7-6	.	CASSLGGSVGARGNQPQHF
TRBV9	TRBD1	CASSGTGGNYGYTF
TRBV9	TRBD1	CASSDTGANQPQHF
TRBV19	TRBD2	CASSYSGRIETQYF
TRBV5-1	TRBD1	CASSPRTGGEAFF
TRBV28	TRBD2	CASSSLAGGDTQYF
TRBV29-1	.	CSVDGGGYNEQFF
TRBV2	.	CASSGKGSITYNEQFF
TRBV7-9	.	CASSLVGNEQFF
TRBV9	.	CASSVSPGRGGTQYF
TRBV9	.	CASSGGLNEKLFF
TRBV30	.	CASLGAGPRSPLHF
TRBV9	.	CASSVGQSSSGGYTF
TRBV6-5	.	CASSYGSGYTF
TRBV4-1	.	CASSQRWVNIQYF
TRBV7-9	TRBD2	CASSSLLLSGRGQETQYF
TRBV28	.	CASSPQQGGWVGSQYF